This is a list of T cell receptor beta chains from one sample in a study of T cell repertoires in cytomegalovirus infection. TCRdb re-analysed the reads in MiXCR, keeping a single row per CDR3 protein. The table records more than 500,000 distinct CDR3 sequences, 16% of them present only once. Input material: CD8+ T cells from PBMCs. Every receptor here comes from a human donor in good health (CMV status not recorded). Some clones in this sample may be carry-over from other donors' samples. Each CDR3 is given with its conserved first and last residue. The order of the fields is J gene, V gene, D gene, clone size, CDR3 protein, CDR3 DNA. A D gene is named only where the DNA matches it firmly. The size of a clone is reported for some rows only, either as once, few or many, or as a class for expanded clones.

j_gene: TRBJ2-7
v_gene: TRBV2
d_gene: -
abundance: many
CDR3aa: CASTLTVEGAEQYF
CDR3nt: TGTGCCAGCACCCTGACGGTGGAAGGAGCCGAGCAGTACTTC

j_gene: TRBJ2-5
v_gene: TRBV28
d_gene: TRBD1
abundance: many
CDR3aa: CASSQALRTGRPETQYF
CDR3nt: TGTGCCAGCAGTCAGGCTCTTAGGACAGGGCGGCCAGAGACCCAGTACTTC

j_gene: TRBJ1-5
v_gene: TRBV5-6
d_gene: TRBD1
abundance: few
CDR3aa: CASSWGTDNQPQHF
CDR3nt: TGTGCCAGCAGCTGGGGGACAGACAATCAGCCCCAGCATTTT

j_gene: TRBJ1-1
v_gene: TRBV15
d_gene: -
abundance: -
CDR3aa: CATTPGGENTEAFF
CDR3nt: TGTGCCACCACCCCGGGGGGAGAGAACACTGAAGCTTTCTTT

j_gene: TRBJ1-5
v_gene: TRBV29-1
d_gene: TRBD1
abundance: few
CDR3aa: CSAGQGPTQPQHF
CDR3nt: TGCAGCGCCGGACAGGGCCCGACTCAGCCCCAGCATTTT

j_gene: TRBJ1-2
v_gene: TRBV5-1
d_gene: -
abundance: -
CDR3aa: CASSPRGGSYGYTF
CDR3nt: TGCGCCAGCAGCCCTCGGGGAGGATCCTATGGCTACACCTTC

j_gene: TRBJ1-1
v_gene: TRBV5-1
d_gene: -
abundance: -
CDR3aa: CASRVESGNTEAFF
CDR3nt: TGCGCCAGCAGGGTTGAATCGGGGAACACTGAAGCTTTCTTT

j_gene: TRBJ2-2
v_gene: TRBV7-3
d_gene: TRBD2
abundance: few
CDR3aa: CASSLGGRSTGELFF
CDR3nt: TGTGCCAGCAGCTTAGGCGGGAGGAGCACCGGGGAGCTGTTTTTT

j_gene: TRBJ2-1
v_gene: TRBV7-6
d_gene: TRBD2
abundance: many
CDR3aa: CASSFLAGETYNEQFF
CDR3nt: TGTGCCAGCAGCTTCCTAGCGGGGGAGACCTACAATGAGCAGTTCTTC

j_gene: TRBJ2-5
v_gene: TRBV4-1
d_gene: TRBD1
abundance: -
CDR3aa: CASSQAYGQGTETQYF
CDR3nt: TGCGCCAGCAGCCAAGCATACGGACAGGGGACAGAGACCCAGTACTTC

j_gene: TRBJ1-5
v_gene: TRBV9
d_gene: -
abundance: few
CDR3aa: CASSAMGGDNQPQHF
CDR3nt: TGTGCCAGCAGCGCAATGGGCGGTGACAATCAGCCCCAGCATTTT

j_gene: TRBJ2-3
v_gene: TRBV7-2
d_gene: -
abundance: many
CDR3aa: CASSLPRDITDRTQYF
CDR3nt: TGTGCCAGCAGCTTACCGCGGGACATTACAGATCGTACGCAGTATTTT

j_gene: TRBJ1-5
v_gene: TRBV20-1
d_gene: -
abundance: few
CDR3aa: CSALTGLGNQPQHF
CDR3nt: TGCAGTGCCTTGACCGGTCTTGGGAATCAGCCCCAGCATTTT

j_gene: TRBJ1-2
v_gene: TRBV6-1
d_gene: TRBD1
abundance: -
CDR3aa: CASSWTGTDYGYTF
CDR3nt: TGTGCCAGCAGTTGGACTGGGACAGACTATGGCTACACCTTC

j_gene: TRBJ2-7
v_gene: TRBV27
d_gene: -
abundance: once
CDR3aa: CASSLGEDHEQYF
CDR3nt: TGTGCCAGCAGTTTAGGGGAAGACCACGAGCAGTACTTC

j_gene: TRBJ1-5
v_gene: TRBV7-9
d_gene: TRBD1
abundance: many
CDR3aa: CASSQQGAVNQPQHF
CDR3nt: TGTGCCAGCAGCCAACAGGGGGCCGTCAATCAGCCCCAGCATTTT

j_gene: TRBJ2-3
v_gene: TRBV3-1
d_gene: -
abundance: -
CDR3aa: CASSQEGRAPTDTQYF
CDR3nt: TGTGCCAGCAGCCAAGAGGGCAGGGCACCCACAGATACGCAGTATTTT

j_gene: TRBJ1-2
v_gene: TRBV6-1
d_gene: TRBD1
abundance: many
CDR3aa: CASLEWDRGYGYTF
CDR3nt: TGTGCCAGCTTAGAGTGGGACAGAGGCTATGGCTACACCTTC

j_gene: TRBJ1-1
v_gene: TRBV6-5
d_gene: TRBD1
abundance: -
CDR3aa: CASSPTGALTEAFF
CDR3nt: TGTGCCAGCAGTCCGACAGGGGCTCTCACTGAAGCTTTCTTT

j_gene: TRBJ1-6
v_gene: TRBV27
d_gene: -
abundance: -
CDR3aa: CASSRTYNSPLHF
CDR3nt: TGTGCCAGCTCAAGAACCTATAATTCACCCCTCCACTTT

j_gene: TRBJ1-1
v_gene: TRBV4-2
d_gene: TRBD1
abundance: many
CDR3aa: CASSQAGDRLEAFF
CDR3nt: TGTGCCAGCAGCCAAGCGGGGGACAGGCTCGAAGCTTTCTTT

j_gene: TRBJ2-7
v_gene: TRBV20-1
d_gene: TRBD1
abundance: few
CDR3aa: CSALRQGGSYEQYF
CDR3nt: TGCAGTGCTCTAAGACAGGGGGGGTCCTACGAGCAGTACTTC

j_gene: TRBJ2-6
v_gene: TRBV11-2
d_gene: -
abundance: -
CDR3aa: CASSLVAWVAASGANVLTF
CDR3nt: TGTGCCAGCAGCTTAGTCGCCTGGGTAGCGGCCTCTGGGGCCAACGTCCTGACTTTC

j_gene: TRBJ2-3
v_gene: TRBV12-3/TRBV12-4
d_gene: -
abundance: many
CDR3aa: CASSSIERTQYF
CDR3nt: TGTGCCAGCAGTAGCATAGAACGTACGCAGTATTTT

j_gene: TRBJ1-6
v_gene: TRBV3-1
d_gene: -
abundance: -
CDR3aa: CASSQPFRSYNSPLHF
CDR3nt: TGTGCCAGCAGCCAACCGTTCAGGTCCTATAATTCACCCCTCCACTTT

j_gene: TRBJ2-3
v_gene: TRBV19
d_gene: TRBD1
abundance: -
CDR3aa: CASSTRTGGAYTDTQYF
CDR3nt: TGTGCCAGTAGTACAAGGACAGGGGGCGCTTATACAGATACGCAGTATTTT

j_gene: TRBJ2-7
v_gene: TRBV11-1
d_gene: TRBD2
abundance: few
CDR3aa: CASSSLAGPYEQYF
CDR3nt: TGTGCCAGCAGCTCGCTAGCGGGGCCTTACGAGCAGTACTTC

j_gene: TRBJ2-5
v_gene: TRBV5-4
d_gene: TRBD2
abundance: many
CDR3aa: CASSFPQAGIQETQYF
CDR3nt: TGTGCCAGCAGCTTTCCCCAAGCGGGAATCCAAGAGACCCAGTACTTC

j_gene: TRBJ2-1
v_gene: TRBV3-1
d_gene: TRBD1
abundance: many
CDR3aa: CASSPTTGGFYNEQFF
CDR3nt: TGTGCCAGCAGCCCAACGACAGGGGGCTTCTACAATGAGCAGTTCTTC

j_gene: TRBJ2-7
v_gene: TRBV27
d_gene: TRBD2
abundance: -
CDR3aa: CASSRTSADEQYF
CDR3nt: TGTGCCAGCAGCCGGACTAGCGCCGACGAGCAGTACTTC

j_gene: TRBJ2-1
v_gene: TRBV6-1
d_gene: -
abundance: -
CDR3aa: CALRRASYNEQFF
CDR3nt: TGTGCCTTAAGGAGGGCCTCTTACAATGAGCAGTTCTTC

j_gene: TRBJ2-7
v_gene: TRBV27
d_gene: TRBD1
abundance: many
CDR3aa: CASSLGTGVSYEQYF
CDR3nt: TGTGCCAGCAGCTTAGGGACAGGAGTCTCCTACGAGCAGTACTTC

j_gene: TRBJ2-5
v_gene: TRBV3-1
d_gene: -
abundance: -
CDR3aa: CASSQEVLNQETQYF
CDR3nt: TGTGCCAGCAGCCAAGAAGTACTAAACCAAGAGACCCAGTACTTC

j_gene: TRBJ1-1
v_gene: TRBV28
d_gene: TRBD1
abundance: many
CDR3aa: CASSHQGATEAFF
CDR3nt: TGTGCCAGCAGTCACCAGGGGGCCACTGAAGCTTTCTTT

j_gene: TRBJ1-5
v_gene: TRBV5-6
d_gene: TRBD1
abundance: few
CDR3aa: CASSLGQGAKPQHF
CDR3nt: TGTGCCAGCAGCTTGGGGCAGGGGGCGAAGCCCCAGCATTTT

j_gene: TRBJ1-5
v_gene: TRBV19
d_gene: -
abundance: -
CDR3aa: CASSIGVKGPGQPRHF
CDR3nt: TGTGCCAGTAGTATTGGGGTCAAGGGGCCTGGGCAGCCCCGGCATTTT

j_gene: TRBJ1-2
v_gene: TRBV28
d_gene: TRBD1
abundance: many
CDR3aa: CASILQGTNYGYTF
CDR3nt: TGTGCCAGCATTCTACAGGGGACTAACTATGGCTACACCTTC

j_gene: TRBJ2-5
v_gene: TRBV7-4
d_gene: -
abundance: -
CDR3aa: CASSLVAGGDDQYF
CDR3nt: TGTGCCAGCAGCTTAGTTGCAGGAGGGGACGACCAGTACTTC

j_gene: TRBJ2-1
v_gene: TRBV6-6
d_gene: TRBD2
abundance: few
CDR3aa: CASTWTSGDQADEQFF
CDR3nt: TGTGCCAGTACCTGGACTAGCGGAGACCAGGCCGATGAGCAGTTCTTC

j_gene: TRBJ1-1
v_gene: TRBV27
d_gene: -
abundance: -
CDR3aa: CASSLTAPTEAFF
CDR3nt: TGTGCCAGCAGTTTAACAGCCCCAACTGAAGCTTTCTTT

j_gene: TRBJ2-7
v_gene: TRBV7-2
d_gene: TRBD1
abundance: few
CDR3aa: CASSPRQGAGVQYF
CDR3nt: TGTGCCAGCAGCCCTCGACAGGGGGCAGGGGTGCAGTACTTC

j_gene: TRBJ2-3
v_gene: TRBV12-3/TRBV12-4
d_gene: -
abundance: -
CDR3aa: CASSLSRGDSTDTQYF
CDR3nt: TGTGCCAGCAGTTTAAGTAGGGGGGACAGCACAGATACGCAGTATTTT

j_gene: TRBJ1-2
v_gene: TRBV5-1
d_gene: -
abundance: few
CDR3aa: CASSPRQGTDGYTF
CDR3nt: TGCGCCAGCAGCCCGAGGCAGGGGACGGATGGCTACACCTTC

j_gene: TRBJ1-2
v_gene: TRBV10-3
d_gene: -
abundance: -
CDR3aa: CATRQVDYGYTF
CDR3nt: TGTGCCACGAGACAGGTAGACTATGGCTACACCTTC

j_gene: TRBJ1-1
v_gene: TRBV30
d_gene: -
abundance: few
CDR3aa: CAWTGTGTEAFF
CDR3nt: TGTGCCTGGACCGGGACCGGCACTGAAGCTTTCTTT

j_gene: TRBJ1-5
v_gene: TRBV27
d_gene: -
abundance: -
CDR3aa: CASSGPGRDQPQHF
CDR3nt: TGTGCCAGCAGTGGCCCAGGGAGGGATCAGCCCCAGCATTTT

j_gene: TRBJ2-7
v_gene: TRBV28
d_gene: TRBD2
abundance: few
CDR3aa: CASSFIISGSYEQYF
CDR3nt: TGTGCCAGCAGTTTTATAATTAGCGGGAGTTACGAGCAGTACTTC